This record looks at one TCR beta chain sequence and its context. The antigen is not known. This sample was included in a study of CD8 T cells in ankylosing spondylitis. From germline, CDR1 is LNHNV and CDR2 YYDKDF (reference sequence). This CDR3 has 16 amino acids. Unmatched junction bases numbered 4, after V lost 1 base and J lost 5 bases. Quantitative 5'-RACE with molecular barcodes was used to make the TCR beta libraries. TCRdb independently ran MiXCR on the 5' RACE reads; one entry per CDR3 protein. The sample consists of 350,000 to 450,000 distinct CDR3 sequences, roughly 26% of them appearing once. Study observations and caveats: Reported data indicate significant enrichment of disease-linked clones within matched ankylosing spondylitis synovial fluid. A TCR beta motif of several highly homologous variants appeared characteristic of ankylosing spondylitis blood. Earlier authors reported some of these motif variants in reactive arthritis synovial fluid and blood.

The specimen sequenced was blood, either unsorted or a sorted T cell fraction (not recorded which). The chain couples TRBV15 to TRBJ2-3, with TRBD2 identical over 12 bases. The clonotype originates from a male donor with ankylosing spondylitis. The CDR3, as DNA: TGTGCCACCAGCAGAGGTCCGACTAGCGGGGGAGATACGCAGTATTTT. Translating gives CATSRGPTSGGDTQYF.